The next 11 T cell receptor beta chains were all read from a single sample in a study of OX40 agonist ivuxolimab in advanced cancers. Measured with immunoSEQ multiplex PCR; TCRdb has only the in-frame clones, and not every one. Of about 100,000 clones listed, around 91% are singletons. This specimen consisted of CD4+ or CD8+ T cells sorted from blood, obtained in a trial of the OX40 agonist ivuxolimab. These receptor sequences come from an adult with an advanced solid tumor such as melanoma, head and neck, liver or kidney cancer.

This chain links TRBV5-4 with TRBJ2-7, with a possible D match to TRBD2 (6 bases). From germline, CDR1 is SGHNT and CDR2 YYREEE (reference sequence). The V and J ends lost 5 bases and 0 bases respectively, with 15 bases between them. The CDR3 totals 15 residues. The CDR3 protein is CASSPPGLSSYEQYF. The DNA of the CDR3 is TGTGCCAGCAGTCCGCCGGGACTGAGCTCCTACGAGCAGTACTTC.

The V and J genes are TRBV28 and TRBJ1-5; the D is unclear. V shed 7 bases and J shed 5 bases, with 12 bases lying between them. CDR1 is MDHEN and CDR2 is SYDVKM in the germline V gene. This CDR3 spans 13 amino acids. In nucleotides, the CDR3 is TGTGCCAGCACTCCGGACCATTATCAGCCCCAGCATTTT. It is translated as CASTPDHYQPQHF.

The CDR3 loop reads CASSLVANTGELFF. The CDR3 nucleotides are TGTGCCAGCAGCTTAGTGGCGAACACCGGGGAGCTGTTTTTT. This sequence joins TRBV11-2 and TRBJ2-2; unclear D gene. Germline-derived CDR1 and CDR2 are SGHAT and FQNNGV. This CDR3 contains 14 residues. Deletions cut 1 base from V and 0 bases from J, with 3 bases between.

This sequence joins TRBV4-2 and TRBJ2-6, with TRBD1 matching 8 bases. CDR3 length: 17 amino acids. Trimming cost V 0 bases and J 5 bases; bases outside gene matches: 6. Germline V gene sequence: CDR1 LGHNA, CDR2 YNFKEQ. The CDR3 region has the DNA TGTGCCAGCAGCCAAGACAGTCAGGGGGCTTGGGCCAACGTCCTGACTTTC. Its protein product is CASSQDSQGAWANVLTF.

V and J are TRBV6-6 and TRBJ2-7; D unclear. Trimming cost V 8 bases and J 4 bases, with 15 bases left between them. Germline V CDR1 and CDR2: MNHNY, SVGAGI (reference sequence). This CDR3 is built from 13 residues. This CDR3 reads CASGMAGPYEQYF. CDR3 in DNA: TGTGCCAGCGGGATGGCAGGTCCTTACGAGCAGTACTTC.

J is TRBJ2-7 and V is TRBV5-1; 9 nucleotides align to TRBD2. V shed 4 bases and J 0 bases; nucleotides not matched to a gene: 5. The CDR3 is made up of 15 amino acids. Germline values: CDR1 SGHRS, CDR2 YFSETQ. The CDR3 sequence: CASSKTSGFSYEQYF. Here the CDR3 DNA reads TGCGCCAGCAGCAAGACTAGCGGATTCTCCTACGAGCAGTACTTC.

To note about this clone: A read error may account for a junction end that differs from germline. Other DNA sequences from this sample encode an identical CDR3 as well. The chain joins TRBV5-1 to TRBJ1-6; D gene ambiguous. This CDR3 comprises 16 residues. Germline loops: CDR1 SGHRS, CDR2 YFSETQ. The CDR3 DNA follows: TGCGCCAGCAGCTTGGTAGGTGCCATTCCAAATTCACCTCTCCACTTT. Encoded protein: CASSLVGAIPNSPLHF. Variable domain in full (rest from reference TRBV5-1 and TRBJ1-6): KAGVTQTPRYLIKTRGQQVTLSCSPISGHRSVSWYQQTPGQGLQFLFEYFSETQRNKGNFPGRFSGRQFSNSRSEMNVSTLELGDSALYLCASSLVGAIPNSPLHFGNGTRLTVT.

The chain carries TRBV9 and TRBJ2-7; 7 bases fit TRBD2. V lost 4 bases, J lost 2 bases, and 6 bases stayed unmatched. This CDR3 is built from 14 residues. Germline CDR1 reads SGDLS; CDR2 reads YYNGEE. The CDR3 DNA follows: TGTGCCAGCAGCCCCCGGGACTACCCCTACGAGCAGTACTTC. Encoded protein: CASSPRDYPYEQYF. The whole variable domain, remainder taken from reference TRBV9 and TRBJ2-7, is DSGVTQTPKHLITATGQRVTLRCSPRSGDLSVYWYQQSLDQGLQFLIQYYNGEERAKGNILERFSAQQFPDLHSELNLSSLELGDSALYFCASSPRDYPYEQYFGPGTRLTVT.

This chain uses TRBV6-1 with TRBJ2-7; the D gene is possibly TRBD2 (6 bases). The V end lost 0 bases, the J end lost 3 bases, and 15 bases lay between the germline ends. The CDR3 runs to 16 residues. CDR1 is MNHNS, CDR2 SASEGT, per germline. CDR3 coding DNA: TGTGCCAGCAGTGAAGCAGGAGGGTCTTGGGGCTACGAGCAGTACTTC. This gives the protein CASSEAGGSWGYEQYF.

The chain recombines TRBV7-3 with TRBJ2-1; D gene uncertain. Trimming shortened V by 5 bases and J by 9 bases, and 8 bases separated the two germline ends. Looked up from germline, CDR1 is SGHTA and CDR2 is FQGTGA. The CDR3 totals 11 residues. CDR3 residues: CASSSNREQFF. CDR3 nucleotides: TGTGCCAGCAGCAGCAACCGTGAGCAGTTCTTC.

This clone showed up just once. The chain is built from TRBV5-1 and TRBJ2-7, with D hard to call. Trimming cost V 5 bases and J 3 bases, with 9 bases left between them. CDR1 is SGHRS, CDR2 YFSETQ, per germline. The CDR3 extends over 12 amino acids. In DNA form, the CDR3 reads TGCGCCAGCAGGACCGACAACTACGAGCAGTACTTC. Amino acids: CASRTDNYEQYF.